This T cell receptor (beta chain) was identified during a study of T-cell memory formation after mild COVID-19. The trim removed 2 bases at V and 0 bases at J, leaving 12 bases unmatched. The CDR3 spans 19 residues. CDR1 and CDR2 from the germline V gene are SGHRS and YFSETQ. This clonotype was recorded a few times. TCRdb redid the calling of the 5' RACE reads with MiXCR, one entry per CDR3 protein. Altogether approximately 260,000 distinct CDR3 sequences are present, 16% being singletons, with the ten largest covering 3% to 4.5%. The receptor comes from a man between 18 and 29 years old who had mild COVID-19 (a few samples of this study predate the infection). Cell type and time point are not known. Sequencing input: PBMCs or a T cell subset sorted from them (not recorded which). V usage is TRBV5-1 and J usage is TRBJ2-1, with 9 bases matching TRBD2. The CDR3 DNA is TGCGCCAGCAGCTTTCCGACTAGCGGTCCTCAGAGCTCCTACAATGAGCAGTTCTTC. Encoded protein: CASSFPTSGPQSSYNEQFF.